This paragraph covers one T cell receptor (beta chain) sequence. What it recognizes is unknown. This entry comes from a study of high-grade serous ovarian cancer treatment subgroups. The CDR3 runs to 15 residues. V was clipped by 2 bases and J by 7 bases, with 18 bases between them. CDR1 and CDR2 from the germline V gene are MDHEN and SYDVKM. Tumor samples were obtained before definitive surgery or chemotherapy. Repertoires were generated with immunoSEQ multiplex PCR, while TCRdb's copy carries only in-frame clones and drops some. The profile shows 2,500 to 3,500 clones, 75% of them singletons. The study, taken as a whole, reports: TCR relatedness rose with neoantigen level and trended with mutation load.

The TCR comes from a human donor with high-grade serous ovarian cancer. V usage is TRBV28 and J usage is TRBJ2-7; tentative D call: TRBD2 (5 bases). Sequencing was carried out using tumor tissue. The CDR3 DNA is TGTGCCAGCAGTTTAGAGGGTCGACCTCTAATAGAGCAGTACTTC. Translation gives CASSLEGRPLIEQYF.